Below are 20 T cell receptor beta chains sequenced from a single sample in a study of shared clonotypes between healthy human individuals. CD8 cells classed as naive were CD45RO-negative and positively selected for CCR7, excluding terminally differentiated effector memory CD45RA+ cells. Assay: immunoSEQ multiplex PCR; the TCRdb copy retains only in-frame clones and omits some. The table includes approximately 2,200,000 clones, about 92% detected once. The sequenced material came from naive CD8+ T cells from PBMCs. These receptors were collected from a man younger than 35 in good health. Some clones in this sample may be carry-over from other donors' samples.

The chain couples TRBV14 to TRBJ1-1, with no clear D. V gave up 4 bases and J gave up 6 bases, with 15 bases separating them. Germline CDR1 is SGHDN and CDR2 is FVKESK. CDR3 length equals 14 residues. CDR3 in amino acids: CASSPTRVRAEAFF. As DNA, the CDR3 is TGTGCCAGCAGCCCTACTAGGGTACGTGCTGAAGCTTTCTTT.

This clone showed up just once. V gene TRBV10-3 combines with J gene TRBJ2-7; TRBD2 might be the D (6 bases). The CDR3 covers 17 residues. Trimming pared 0 bases from V and 3 bases from J, leaving 18 bases between. Germline values: CDR1 ENHRY, CDR2 SYGVKD. The CDR3 bases are TGTGCCATCAGTGAGTCGTCGTCCGGGGGATTAAGCTACGAGCAGTACTTC. It codes for CAISESSSGGLSYEQYF.

The chain has TRBV6-5 and TRBJ2-1; D remains ambiguous. Germline values: CDR1 MNHEY, CDR2 SVGAGI. The V end was cut by 6 bases, the J end by 4 bases, with 16 bases between. The CDR3 extends over 15 amino acids. In nucleotides, the CDR3 is TGTGCCAGCAGCTCCCCTAGAAGTGGATACAATGAGCAGTTCTTC. The encoded protein is CASSSPRSGYNEQFF.

The V and J genes are TRBV19 and TRBJ2-7; 7 bases are shared with TRBD2. After removal of 3 bases from V and 6 bases from J, the junction contained 8 bases not matched to a gene. Germline CDR1 LNHDA, CDR2 SQIVND (reference sequence). The CDR3 totals 14 residues. CDR3 loop: CASSMSRTRGEQYF. CDR3 nucleotide sequence: TGTGCCAGTAGTATGAGTAGGACTAGGGGCGAGCAGTACTTC.

This chain uses TRBV30 with TRBJ1-1, with a possible D match to TRBD1 (6 bases). The CDR3 extends over 14 amino acids. The germline gives CDR1 GTSNPN, CDR2 SVGIG (reference sequence). V was shortened by 2 bases and J by 2 bases, with 12 bases between the two germline ends. The CDR3 region is CAWSRGHENTEAFF. For the CDR3, the DNA is TGTGCCTGGAGTAGGGGACACGAAAACACTGAAGCTTTCTTT.

This sequence joins TRBV4-1 and TRBJ2-3; TRBD2 matches at 7 bases. CDR1 and CDR2 (germline): MGHRA, YSYEKL. Losses at the gene ends were 5 bases for V and 1 base for J; bases not matched to a gene: 6. This CDR3 region has 15 residues. The CDR3 protein is CASSMRELGTDTQYF. The CDR3 bases are TGCGCCAGCAGCATGCGGGAGTTGGGCACAGATACGCAGTATTTT.

This clone was seen a handful of times. CDR3 sequence (DNA): TGTGCCAGCAGCTGGCCGGCGGAGGCTGAGCAGTTCTTC. Its translation is CASSWPAEAEQFF. V usage is TRBV11-2 and J usage is TRBJ2-1; D may be TRBD2 (5 bases). V shed 4 bases and J shed 9 bases, with 13 bases lying between them. The CDR3 runs to 13 residues. Germline CDR1 is SGHAT and CDR2 is FQNNGV.

V usage is TRBV27 and J usage is TRBJ2-3; the D gene is possibly TRBD1 (6 bases). CDR1 and CDR2 from the germline V gene are MNHEY and SMNVEV (reference sequence). V was trimmed by 4 bases and J by 2 bases, leaving 10 bases between them. The CDR3 has 14 residues. The CDR3 reads CASSYGTYTDTQYF. CDR3 coding DNA: TGTGCCAGCAGTTACGGGACATACACAGATACGCAGTATTTT.

V is TRBV7-9 and J is TRBJ2-7; D possibly corresponds to TRBD2 (6 bases). CDR1 SEHNR and CDR2 FQNEAQ come from the germline V gene (reference sequence). V was cut by 2 bases and J by 6 bases, with 14 bases left in between. This CDR3 contains 14 residues. The CDR3 DNA follows: TGTGCCAGCAGCTTATATCGGGGAGGAGGCGAGCAGTACTTC. Protein: CASSLYRGGGEQYF.

The chain employs TRBV7-9 and TRBJ2-2, with a weak D call TRBD1 (6 bases). The V gene's germline CDR1 is SEHNR and CDR2 FQNEAQ (reference sequence). The V gene lost 6 bases and the J gene lost 4 bases, with 18 bases spanning the gap. This CDR3 comprises 16 residues. The CDR3 nucleotides are TGTGCCAGCAGTTCAACAGGGAAGTCTGTCACCGGGGAGCTGTTTTTT. It specifies CASSSTGKSVTGELFF.

The chain couples TRBV7-2 to TRBJ1-5, with D possibly matching TRBD1 (6 bases). The germline CDR1 and CDR2 sequences are SGHTA and FQGNSA. V gave up 3 bases and J gave up 4 bases, with 13 bases separating them. This CDR3 region has 15 residues. The CDR3 reads CASSLGGGKNQPQHF. In nucleotides, the CDR3 is TGTGCCAGCAGCTTGGGGGGCGGGAAGAATCAGCCCCAGCATTTT.

This CDR3 reads CAWSSDSNQPQHF. As DNA, the CDR3 is TGTGCCTGGAGTTCGGATAGCAATCAGCCCCAGCATTTT. The chain uses TRBV30 and TRBJ1-5; D is undetermined. The CDR3 extends over 13 amino acids. Germline assignment: CDR1 GTSNPN and CDR2 SVGIG (reference sequence). Trimming pared 2 bases from V and 0 bases from J, leaving 5 bases between.

The CDR3 coding sequence is TGTGCCAGCAGCCAAGCCGGGACAGGGTGGGGGGATCAGCCCCAGCATTTT. Amino acids: CASSQAGTGWGDQPQHF. This chain uses TRBV4-2 with TRBJ1-5; 9 positions agree with TRBD1. With V trimmed by 1 base and J by 5 bases, 9 bases remained unmatched. The CDR3 totals 17 residues. Germline V gene lookup returns CDR1 LGHNA and CDR2 YNFKEQ.

The chain is built from TRBV9 and TRBJ1-2, with TRBD1 matching 7 bases. V lost 4 bases, J lost 7 bases, and 10 bases stayed unmatched. The germline V gene has CDR1 SGDLS and CDR2 YYNGEE. The CDR3 consists of 14 residues. DNA for the CDR3: TGTGCCAGCAGCCCAGCAGGGGGGATGCTTGGCTACACCTTC. The encoded protein is CASSPAGGMLGYTF.

The CDR3 DNA reads as TGTGCCAGCAGTTTGAGACTAGCGGGAGAGAGGGTGACCCAGTACTTC. Its translation: CASSLRLAGERVTQYF. V gene TRBV27 combines with J gene TRBJ2-5; TRBD2 matches at 12 bases. Germline CDR1 is MNHEY and CDR2 is SMNVEV (reference sequence). Losses at the gene ends were 3 bases for V and 7 bases for J; bases not matched to a gene: 9. The CDR3 covers 16 residues.

The chain carries TRBV7-2 and TRBJ2-7; the match to TRBD2 covers 10 bases. With 3 bases clipped from V and 4 bases from J, the junction kept 12 bases outside the gene matches. Germline V gene sequence: CDR1 SGHTA, CDR2 FQGNSA. This CDR3 is 17 amino acids long. The CDR3 loop is CASSLEGASGSGYEQYF. The CDR3 DNA reads as TGTGCCAGCAGCTTGGAGGGGGCTAGCGGGAGTGGTTACGAGCAGTACTTC.

This clone showed up just once. V is TRBV4-2 and J is TRBJ2-1; weak D call: TRBD2 (6 bases). Germline CDR1 is LGHNA and CDR2 is YNFKEQ. The CDR3 consists of 18 residues. Trimming pared 1 base from V and 9 bases from J, leaving 25 bases between. The CDR3: CASSQAPTMTGDPGEQFF. The DNA of the CDR3 is TGTGCCAGCAGCCAAGCCCCTACCATGACGGGAGATCCTGGTGAGCAGTTCTTC.

This chain connects TRBV6-1 to TRBJ2-7; D unclear. The CDR3 totals 12 residues. Germline CDR1 is MNHNS and CDR2 is SASEGT. Trimming took off 7 bases at V and 0 bases at J, with 7 bases between the two ends. Written as DNA, the CDR3 is TGTGCCAGCACTTCTTCCTCCTACGAGCAGTACTTC. This codes for CASTSSSYEQYF.

About this clone itself: This sample also contains other DNA sequences that code for the same CDR3. This rearrangement joins TRBV5-4 to TRBJ2-1; D call uncertain. Deletions cut 3 bases from V and 3 bases from J, with 4 bases between. CDR1 and CDR2 (germline): SGHNT, YYREEE (reference sequence). CDR3 length: 12 residues. The CDR3 reads CASSSDYNEQFF. As DNA, the CDR3 is TGTGCCAGCAGCTCTGACTACAATGAGCAGTTCTTC.

The rearrangement links TRBV5-1 to TRBJ1-2; no clear D. Trimming stripped 0 bases from V and 4 bases from J, with 13 bases between. CDR1 SGHRS and CDR2 YFSETQ come from the germline V gene. This CDR3 comprises 15 residues. The CDR3 here is CASSLAGGTPYGYTF. The CDR3 bases are TGCGCCAGCAGCTTGGCAGGCGGAACGCCCTATGGCTACACCTTC.